These 13 T cell receptor beta chains came from one sample sequenced in a study of human T cells and chemical hapten exposure. TCRdb passed the RACE reads through MiXCR, listing each CDR3 protein once. Of 380,000 or so distinct CDR3 sequences in the sample, over 5% were seen once. Regarding time point: pre-sensitization, week 0. Treatment meaning: therapeutic diphenylcyclopropenone sensitization with weekly scalp DPC. Sequencing was performed on whole blood, taken in connection with sensitization to the hapten diphenylcyclopropenone (DPC). The receptors stem from a young woman with alopecia areata. Some clones in this sample may be carry-over from other donors' samples.

The chain has TRBV7-2 and TRBJ1-3, with D perhaps TRBD1 (5 bases). This CDR3 spans 19 amino acids. The V gene's germline CDR1 is SGHTA and CDR2 FQGNSA. The germline V and J ends were trimmed by 3 bases and 0 bases, with 21 bases remaining between them. The CDR3 DNA sequence: TGTGCCAGCAGCTTCCCTAGGGAAATTTCAGGGTACTCTGGAAACACCATATATTTT. Its protein product is CASSFPREISGYSGNTIYF.

There are many counts of this clonotype. The rearrangement uses TRBV10-3 and TRBJ2-6; a weak D match, TRBD1 (5 bases). This CDR3 spans 14 amino acids. Germline loops: CDR1 ENHRY, CDR2 SYGVKD. V lost 6 bases and J 0 bases, leaving 6 bases between the germline ends. CDR3 amino acids: CAISDSSGANVLTF. The CDR3, as DNA: TGTGCCATCAGCGACAGCTCTGGGGCCAACGTCCTGACTTTC.

The sample holds a few counts of this clonotype. The V gene is TRBV12-3 or TRBV12-4, the J gene TRBJ2-7; D may correspond to TRBD1 or TRBD2 (5 bases each). The CDR3 length is 14 residues. V lost 1 base and J lost 2, with 9 bases in between. The CDR3 sequence: CASSLGDGTYEQYF. CDR3 nucleotides: TGTGCCAGCAGTTTAGGGGACGGCACCTACGAGCAGTACTTC.

V gene TRBV7-2 combines with J gene TRBJ2-3, with 8 bases lining up with TRBD1. Germline V gives CDR1 SGHTA, CDR2 FQGNSA. V lost 1 base to trimming and J lost 5 bases; unmatched junction nucleotides: 14. This CDR3 contains 18 residues. Here the CDR3 reads CASSLGALRTGFGDTQYF. In nucleotides, the CDR3 is TGTGCCAGCAGCTTAGGGGCCCTGCGGACAGGGTTTGGAGATACGCAGTATTTT. The complete variable domain, with remaining parts taken from reference TRBV7-2 and TRBJ2-3, reads GAGVSQSPSNKVTEKGKDVELRCDPISGHTALYWYRQSLGQGLEFLIYFQGNSAPDKSGLPSDRFSAERTGGSVSTLTIQRTQQEDSAVYLCASSLGALRTGFGDTQYFGPGTRLTVL.

This clonotype appeared a few times. This chain joins TRBV18 and TRBJ2-7; TRBD2 is a possible D gene (6 bases). This CDR3 region has 14 residues. Germline CDR1 is KGHSH and CDR2 is LQKENI. Trimming left V 0 bases short and J 6 bases short, with 12 bases between. The DNA for the CDR3 is TGTGCCAGCTCACCACCCCGCGCGGGGAGCGAGCAGTACTTC. This gives the protein CASSPPRAGSEQYF.

This clonotype was seen a handful of times. This rearrangement joins TRBV7-6 to TRBJ2-3; 12 nucleotides match TRBD2. The CDR3 sequence is 17 residues long. Germline CDR1 SGHVS, CDR2 FNYEAQ. Unmatched junction bases numbered 11, after V lost 4 bases and J lost 6 bases. CDR3 nucleotide sequence: TGTGCCAGCAGCTATAAGCCGGGACTAGCGGGTGCGGATACGCAGTATTTT. Its protein product is CASSYKPGLAGADTQYF.

This clonotype has a count of ten or more. The V call is TRBV4-3, the J call TRBJ1-5, with a possible D match to TRBD1 (5 bases). Germline loops: CDR1 LGHNA, CDR2 YSLEER. The CDR3 has 14 amino acids. With 0 bases removed from V and 7 bases from J, the gap between germline ends came to 10 bases. The CDR3 DNA is TGCGCCAGCAGCCAAGATAAGGGGAAACAGCCCCAGCATTTT. Translation gives CASSQDKGKQPQHF.

This clonotype was seen more than once but under ten times. The chain combines TRBV3-1 with TRBJ2-3; D is ambiguous. The CDR3 has 15 residues. Germline CDR1 and CDR2: LGHDT and YNNKEL (reference sequence). The ends were cut back, 2 bases at V and 2 bases at J, with 11 bases in the middle. CDR3 residues: CASSQLSTNTDTQYF. DNA of the CDR3: TGTGCCAGCAGCCAATTGTCTACCAACACAGATACGCAGTATTTT.

The CDR3 DNA follows: TGTGCCAGCAGCCCGCAGATAAGGGTGAGGGCTGAGGGATCCCACTATGGCTACACCTTC. Residues: CASSPQIRVRAEGSHYGYTF. V is TRBV28 and J is TRBJ1-2; D ambiguous. CDR1 MDHEN and CDR2 SYDVKM come from the germline V gene. Trimming left V 6 bases short and J 3 bases short, with 32 bases between. There are 20 residues in the CDR3.

This clonotype occurred a few times. V gene TRBV18 combines with J gene TRBJ1-2; D is ambiguous. The germline gives CDR1 KGHSH, CDR2 LQKENI. V was pared by 3 bases and J by 0 bases, with 5 bases between. The CDR3 has 13 amino acids. CDR3 sequence: CASSPGANYGYTF. The CDR3 nucleotides are TGTGCCAGCTCACCGGGAGCTAACTATGGCTACACCTTC.

This clonotype showed up just a few times. The V gene is TRBV28, the J gene TRBJ2-7; TRBD1 agrees at 7 bases. Losses at the gene ends were 7 bases for V and 6 bases for J; bases not matched to a gene: 12. The length of the CDR3 is 14 residues. Germline CDR1 reads MDHEN; CDR2 reads SYDVKM. CDR3 nucleotide sequence: TGTGCCAGCAATCGACAGGGATCCACTGGCGAGCAGTACTTC. Translation: CASNRQGSTGEQYF.

There are a few counts of this clonotype. This chain uses TRBV5-6 with TRBJ2-5; 8 bases agree with TRBD2. V dropped 0 bases and J dropped 4; count of bases not matched to a gene: 5. Looked up from germline, CDR1 is SGHDT and CDR2 is YYEEEE. The CDR3 has 15 residues. The CDR3 spells CASSLVGGAPETQYF. The DNA for the CDR3 is TGTGCCAGCAGCTTGGTCGGGGGGGCACCAGAGACCCAGTACTTC.

At least ten counts were recorded for this clonotype. The chain's CDR3 is CASSSRVGFSNTEAFF. The CDR3 nucleotides read TGTGCCAGCAGTTCCAGGGTTGGGTTTTCGAACACTGAAGCTTTCTTT. The chain has TRBV6-5 and TRBJ1-1, with TRBD1 as a possible D gene (5 bases). The germline V gene encodes CDR1 MNHEY and CDR2 SVGAGI. The length of the CDR3 is 16 residues. Trimming stripped 4 bases from V and 1 base from J, with 16 bases between.